This is a list of T cell receptor beta chains from one sample in a study of shared T cell receptors in the human thymus. The method was immunoSEQ multiplex PCR; TCRdb's version includes in-frame clones alone and lacks a portion of them. The sample lists some 760,000 clones, roughly 85% seen once, with 0.0095% to 0.011% in the top ten. These data were also filed under a second study, of human thymus T cells.

The sample taken for sequencing was thymocytes. These receptors were taken from a girl less than two years old with a congenital heart defect. Each CDR3 is given with its conserved first and last residue. A D gene is named only where the DNA matches it firmly. Size is omitted from some rows. Given values are once, few, many or a class for expanded clones.

clone_size	v_call	j_call	d_call	cdr3_aa	cdr3_nt
-	TRBV6-4	TRBJ1-2	TRBD1	CASSTGTGGENYGYTF	TGTGCCAGCAGTACCGGGACAGGGGGCGAGAACTATGGCTACACCTTC
-	TRBV2	TRBJ1-3	TRBD1	CASRDRGGNTIYF	TGTGCCAGCAGGGACAGGGGTGGAAACACCATATATTTT
-	TRBV5-1	TRBJ1-2	TRBD1	CASSPRTGASGYGYTF	TGCGCCAGCAGCCCTCGGACAGGGGCCTCCGGCTATGGCTACACCTTC
-	TRBV6-5	TRBJ2-7	TRBD2	CASSYSGAGVAYEQYF	TGTGCCAGCAGTTACTCAGGAGCGGGGGTAGCCTACGAGCAGTACTTC
-	TRBV29-1	TRBJ1-1	-	CSAKGAMNTEAFF	TGCAGCGCCAAAGGGGCTATGAACACTGAAGCTTTCTTT
-	TRBV4-1	TRBJ1-1	-	CASSQDLRGGIVEGAFF	TGCGCCAGCAGCCAAGACCTCCGGGGGGGGATCGTGGAGGGGGCTTTCTTT
-	TRBV6-1	TRBJ2-4	-	CASSLGIAKNIQYF	TGTGCCAGCAGTCTAGGAATAGCCAAAAACATTCAGTACTTC
-	TRBV14	TRBJ1-2	-	CASSQDWEIEGGYTF	TGTGCCAGCAGCCAAGATTGGGAAATCGAGGGTGGCTACACCTTC
-	TRBV7-2	TRBJ2-4	TRBD1	CASSLGSAVAGQGLNIQYF	TGTGCCAGCAGCTTAGGGTCTGCGGTTGCGGGACAGGGGTTGAACATTCAGTACTTC
-	TRBV7-6	TRBJ2-7	TRBD1	CASSRGQGAYEQYF	TGTGCCAGCAGCCGAGGACAGGGGGCGTACGAGCAGTACTTC
-	TRBV25-1	TRBJ1-2	-	CASRALWYGYTF	TGTGCCAGCAGGGCCCTCTGGTATGGCTACACCTTC
-	TRBV6-1	TRBJ1-5	-	CASSVQGTRDQPQHF	TGTGCCAGCAGTGTTCAAGGGACACGGGATCAGCCCCAGCATTTT
-	TRBV6-5	TRBJ2-3	TRBD2	CASSYFASGVTDTQYF	TGTGCCAGCAGTTACTTTGCTAGCGGGGTCACAGATACGCAGTATTTT
-	TRBV7-2	TRBJ1-1	TRBD1	CASSLAGQGTNTEAFF	TGTGCCAGCAGCTTAGCCGGACAGGGGACGAACACTGAAGCTTTCTTT
-	TRBV12-5	TRBJ2-7	TRBD1	CASGLVRLGDSTYEQYF	TGTGCTAGTGGTTTGGTACGTTTGGGGGACAGCACCTACGAGCAGTACTTC
once	TRBV18	TRBJ1-2	-	CASSPPRHQSNYGYTF	TGTGCCAGCTCACCACCCCGACACCAGTCTAACTATGGCTACACCTTC
few	TRBV19	TRBJ1-2	TRBD1	CASSKGDSNHGYTF	TGTGCCAGTAGTAAGGGGGACAGCAACCATGGCTACACCTTC
-	TRBV7-2	TRBJ2-7	-	CASSAGSIGGSYEQYF	TGTGCCAGCAGCGCCGGCTCCATCGGGGGATCCTACGAGCAGTACTTC
-	TRBV28	TRBJ2-7	TRBD1	CASRRPGQGHEQYF	TGTGCCAGCAGAAGACCGGGACAGGGCCACGAGCAGTACTTC
-	TRBV6-5	TRBJ2-7	-	CASTESGFSYEQYF	TGTGCCAGCACCGAAAGCGGATTCTCCTACGAGCAGTACTTC
-	TRBV14	TRBJ1-6	-	CASSQDLWSSYNSPLHF	TGTGCCAGCAGCCAAGACTTGTGGAGCTCCTATAATTCACCCCTCCACTTT
-	TRBV6-1	TRBJ2-3	-	CASRALQENTDTQYF	TGTGCCAGCAGAGCTTTACAGGAAAACACAGATACGCAGTATTTT